This TCR beta chain was identified during a study of high-grade serous ovarian cancer treatment subgroups (dated by TCRdb to 2020 to 2023). For the study in its entirety: On average, sequencing produced approximately 13,000 reads and around 6,900 unique TCR beta rearrangements for each sample. TCR beta repertoires were profiled in patients with high-grade serous ovarian cancer who were grouped, under a laparoscopic triage algorithm, by complete gross resection or by neoadjuvant chemotherapy response. Of the approximately 30 patients in the cohort, roughly 10 had no residual disease after primary surgery (R0), roughly 10 were excellent NACT responders, and roughly 10 were poor NACT responders. One primary tumor sample and two metastatic tumor samples were contributed by each patient, so that some 97 samples were obtained in total.

The tumor samples were collected prior to definitive surgery or chemotherapy. Genomic DNA was extracted by the MD Anderson Biospecimen Extraction Resource, and TCR sequencing was done by the MD Anderson Cancer Genomics Laboratory. High-throughput TCR profiling via ImmunoSEQ was performed on the 80 to 100 tumor samples. The study's processing was this. To measure repertoire diversity, the metrics used were richness (unique productive sequences), clonality, evenness and relatedness, and the Bhattacharyya coefficient was used to assess similarity between samples. A sensitivity analysis excluded TCRs with fewer than two reads and gave consistent conclusions. This immuneACCESS table, as held by TCRdb, lists in-frame sequences with V and J called but not all clones. Of the missing ones, under half trace to an unresolved V gene in checked studies; the others have no known cause. The V and J calls and the clone size are those of that table, but D and trimming were determined from the DNA. Across this sample there are thousands of clones, with 78% seen only once. In total, the top ten clones hold over 8% of the sample.

The CDR3 goes from the cysteine to the phenylalanine over 14 residues. Only the CDR3 part of the read is kept: 42 bases, read in frame from the first base. Trimming costs V 0 bases and J 5 bases, and their ends lie 14 bases apart. CDR1 and CDR2, looked up from the germline V gene (reference sequence), are GTSNPN and SVGIG. A note on this clone: The antigen this receptor binds is unknown. Base qualities are not recorded, but no much larger clone differs from it by a single base.

What the research found in general, with its limitations: Repertoire similarity between tumors of the same patient ranged roughly 0.095 to 0.8, whereas almost no similarity was seen between different patients. TCR clonal relatedness was found to be positively correlated with neoantigen level and, by trend, with copy number variation and mutation load derived from whole-genome sequencing. The TCR repertoire analyses centered on CDR3, leaving CDR1 and CDR2 unanalyzed. Because bulk tumor TCR sequencing provided no spatial information, insight into HGSC tumor complexity and diversity was limited.

Sequenced input: tumor tissue. In this chain, TRBV30 is recombined with TRBJ2-7, with the D gene call left open. The sequence was collected from a human donor with high-grade serous ovarian cancer. The sequenced DNA: TGTGCCTGGAGTGTACAGCTTCGTCGGAACGAGCAGTACTTC. It is translated as CAWSVQLRRNEQYF.